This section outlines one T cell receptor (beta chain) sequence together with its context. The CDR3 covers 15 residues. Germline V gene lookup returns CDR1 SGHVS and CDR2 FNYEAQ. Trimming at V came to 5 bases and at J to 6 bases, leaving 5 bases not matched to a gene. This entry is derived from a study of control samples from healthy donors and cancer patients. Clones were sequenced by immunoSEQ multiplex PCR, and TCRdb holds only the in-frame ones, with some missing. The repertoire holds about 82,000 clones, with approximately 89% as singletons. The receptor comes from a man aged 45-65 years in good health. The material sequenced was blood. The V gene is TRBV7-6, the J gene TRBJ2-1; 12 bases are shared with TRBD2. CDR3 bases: TGTGCCAGCAGCACACGACTAGCGGGAGTCAATGAGCAGTTCTTC. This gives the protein CASSTRLAGVNEQFF.